Each of the 29 T cell receptor beta chains below was sequenced from the same sample in a study of identifying expanded T cells in peripheral blood. Method: immunoSEQ multiplex PCR; TCRdb's copy keeps in-frame clones and lacks some. The data contain roughly 61,000 clones, roughly 87% of them seen just once; the ten biggest clones take up around 3.3%. The source material was blood. All receptors come from a person between 18 and 75 years old in good health.

The chain combines TRBV4-2 with TRBJ2-7, with D perhaps TRBD2 (6 bases). Germline assignment: CDR1 LGHNA and CDR2 YNFKEQ. The V and J ends lost 4 bases and 6 bases respectively, with 13 bases between them. CDR3 length equals 13 residues. The CDR3, as DNA: TGTGCCAGCAGCCTAACGGGGGACGTCGAGCAGTACTTC. Encoded protein: CASSLTGDVEQYF.

This clone was recorded once. The genes are TRBV5-5 and TRBJ1-5; perhaps TRBD1 as D (6 bases). Germline V gives CDR1 SGHKS, CDR2 YYEKEE (reference sequence). The CDR3 runs 14 residues. V gave up 4 bases and J gave up 2 bases, with 10 bases separating them. In nucleotides, the CDR3 is TGTGCCAGCAGCGTACAGGGAGGCAATCAGCCCCAGCATTTT. Translated, it gives CASSVQGGNQPQHF.

The genes are TRBV28 and TRBJ1-5; 7 bases fit TRBD1. Trimming cost V 9 bases and J 1 base; bases outside gene matches: 12. From germline, CDR1 is MDHEN and CDR2 SYDVKM. This CDR3 comprises 16 residues. DNA for the CDR3: TGTGCCAGTAAGACAGGGAACTTTTGGAGCAATCAGCCCCAGCATTTT. Translating gives CASKTGNFWSNQPQHF.

The chain uses TRBV4-3 and TRBJ1-2; tentative D call: TRBD1 (5 bases). Deletions cut 0 bases from V and 3 bases from J, with 17 bases between. Per germline, CDR1 LGHNA and CDR2 YSLEER. The CDR3 spans 17 residues. CDR3 DNA: TGCGCCAGCAGCCAAGAATGGGGGATCGACTCCCACTATGGCTACACCTTC. Its protein is CASSQEWGIDSHYGYTF.

V is TRBV30 and J is TRBJ1-5; 10 nucleotides line up with TRBD1. V lost 3 bases, J lost 5 bases, and 4 bases stayed unmatched. The CDR3 has 14 amino acids. Germline CDR1 GTSNPN, CDR2 SVGIG (reference sequence). The CDR3 sequence: CAWSPGTGDQPQHF. CDR3 DNA sequence: TGTGCCTGGAGCCCCGGGACAGGGGATCAGCCCCAGCATTTT.

This chain uses TRBV5-1 with TRBJ2-2, with a tentative D call TRBD2 (6 bases). V lost 4 bases, J lost 4 bases, and 14 bases lay in between. From germline, CDR1 is SGHRS and CDR2 YFSETQ. This CDR3 is built from 15 residues. This chain's CDR3 is CASSGGLTLTGELFF. CDR3 nucleotide sequence: TGCGCCAGCAGCGGAGGACTAACCCTCACCGGGGAGCTGTTTTTT.

J is TRBJ2-3 and V is TRBV15; D may match TRBD1 or TRBD2 (5 bases each). The V gene lost 0 bases and the J gene lost 2 bases, with 9 bases spanning the gap. The CDR3 covers 15 residues. The germline gives CDR1 LNHNV, CDR2 YYDKDF (reference sequence). CDR3: CATSRDWGNTDTQYF. The CDR3 nucleotides read TGTGCCACCAGCAGAGATTGGGGGAACACAGATACGCAGTATTTT.

This sequence joins TRBV10-1 and TRBJ2-6; TRBD1 aligns across 8 bases. Per germline, CDR1 WNHNN and CDR2 SYGVQD (reference sequence). The CDR3 covers 22 residues. Unmatched junction bases numbered 18, after V lost 2 bases and J lost 0 bases. CDR3 residues: CASSEGQGTILALYSGANVLTF. The CDR3 region has the DNA TGCGCCAGCAGTGAGGGACAGGGTACGATCTTAGCCCTTTACTCTGGGGCCAACGTCCTGACTTTC.

This clone was observed a few times. The chain is built from TRBV5-8 and TRBJ2-3; maybe TRBD2 (7 bases). The CDR3 has 17 amino acids. The V gene's germline CDR1 is SGHTS and CDR2 YDEGEE. The V end lost 5 bases, the J end lost 0 bases, and 19 bases lay between the germline ends. The CDR3 loop is CASSSPRGALSTDTQYF. The CDR3 DNA sequence: TGTGCCAGCAGTTCGCCCCGGGGGGCCCTGAGCACAGATACGCAGTATTTT.

DNA for the CDR3: TGTGCCAGCAGCTTGGAATTGGGGACCACTAACTATGGCTACACCTTC. Protein: CASSLELGTTNYGYTF. The chain carries TRBV5-8 and TRBJ1-2; tentative D call: TRBD1 (5 bases). Germline V gives CDR1 SGHTS, CDR2 YDEGEE. The V end lost 0 bases, the J end lost 0 bases, and 12 bases lay between the germline ends. This CDR3 has 16 amino acids.

The chain couples TRBV7-2 to TRBJ2-7; TRBD2 matches 8 bases. The CDR3 has 15 residues. Unmatched junction bases numbered 10, after V lost 3 bases and J lost 6 bases. Germline assignment: CDR1 SGHTA and CDR2 FQGNSA. The DNA of the CDR3 is TGTGCCAGCAGCTTTGTCAGCGGGAGCCAGGGCGAGCAGTACTTC. As protein: CASSFVSGSQGEQYF.

V and J are TRBV11-2 and TRBJ2-7; D is possibly TRBD1 (5 bases). This CDR3 spans 11 amino acids. Germline assignment: CDR1 SGHAT and CDR2 FQNNGV. V was shortened by 1 base and J by 9 bases, with 7 bases between the two germline ends. The CDR3 DNA reads as TGTGCCAGCAGCTTAGGGCAGGGGCAGTACTTC. Protein product: CASSLGQGQYF.

The chain combines TRBV5-1 with TRBJ2-2; TRBD1 agrees at 8 bases. Germline CDR1 and CDR2: SGHRS and YFSETQ. The CDR3 length is 14 residues. The V and J ends lost 4 bases and 7 bases, in that order; junction bases with no gene match: 6. CDR3 coding DNA: TGCGCCAGCAGCCCGGACAGGGTCGGCGGGGAGCTGTTTTTT. This sequence encodes CASSPDRVGGELFF.

The chain links TRBV29-1 to TRBJ2-1, with 10 bases fitting TRBD2. The CDR3 runs 15 residues. Looked up from germline, CDR1 is SQVTM and CDR2 is ANQGSEA. Trimming at V came to 7 bases and at J to 0 bases, leaving 6 bases not matched to a gene. In nucleotides, the CDR3 is TGCAGCGCGTATATAGCGGGGGGCTCCTACAATGAGCAGTTCTTC. It codes for CSAYIAGGSYNEQFF.

The gene calls are TRBV15 and TRBJ2-1; TRBD1 is a possible D gene (6 bases). CDR1 LNHNV and CDR2 YYDKDF come from the germline V gene (reference sequence). CDR3 length: 17 residues. Trimming took 0 bases from V and 4 from J, leaving 16 bases between them. The CDR3 sequence: CATSRERLGRGYNEQFF. CDR3 nucleotide sequence: TGTGCCACCAGCAGAGAGAGGCTAGGCAGGGGTTACAATGAGCAGTTCTTC.

The chain combines TRBV11-2 with TRBJ1-1; a possible D gene is TRBD1 (5 bases). The germline gives CDR1 SGHAT, CDR2 FQNNGV. The CDR3 length is 13 residues. Trimming stripped 4 bases from V and 1 base from J, with 7 bases between. The CDR3: CASSSGGNTEAFF. The CDR3 nucleotides read TGTGCCAGCAGCTCCGGGGGGAACACTGAAGCTTTCTTT.

The chain couples TRBV18 to TRBJ2-5; no clear D. V dropped 0 bases and J dropped 0 bases, with 5 bases sitting between them. CDR1 is KGHSH, CDR2 LQKENI, per germline. There are 14 residues in the CDR3. Written as DNA, the CDR3 is TGTGCCAGCTCACCACCTTCAAACCAAGAGACCCAGTACTTC. This sequence encodes CASSPPSNQETQYF.

The chain links TRBV7-9 to TRBJ2-7, with D unclear. This CDR3 has 13 residues. Germline V gene sequence: CDR1 SEHNR, CDR2 FQNEAQ (reference sequence). V was clipped by 1 base and J by 5 bases, with 9 bases between them. In DNA form, the CDR3 reads TGTGCCAGCAGCTTAGGAGGAACGGACGAGCAGTACTTC. It translates to CASSLGGTDEQYF.

The chain employs TRBV6-6 and TRBJ2-5; unclear D gene. CDR1 is MNHNY and CDR2 is SVGAGI in the germline V gene (reference sequence). The germline V and J ends were trimmed by 0 bases and 7 bases, with 12 bases remaining between them. This CDR3 spans 14 amino acids. CDR3 residues: CASSYSTESGTQYF. The CDR3 region has the DNA TGTGCCAGCAGTTACTCGACTGAGTCGGGGACCCAGTACTTC.

The chain uses TRBV7-2 and TRBJ1-2; the D gene is possibly TRBD1 (6 bases). This CDR3 is built from 16 residues. Germline lookup yields CDR1 SGHTA and CDR2 FQGNSA. V was clipped by 1 base and J by 3 bases, with 15 bases between them. This CDR3 reads CASSLGSGRGHYGYTF. DNA of the CDR3: TGTGCCAGCAGCTTAGGATCCGGCAGGGGCCACTATGGCTACACCTTC.

The chain is built from TRBV5-1 and TRBJ2-5, with a tentative D call TRBD2 (5 bases). The CDR3 covers 15 residues. V lost 2 bases and J 1 base, leaving 12 bases between the germline ends. Germline CDR1 and CDR2: SGHRS and YFSETQ. The CDR3 sequence: CASSLFQRSQETQYF. As DNA, the CDR3 is TGCGCCAGCAGCTTATTCCAGCGGAGCCAAGAGACCCAGTACTTC. Using reference TRBV5-1 and TRBJ2-5 for the parts outside the CDR3, the full variable domain is KAGVTQTPRYLIKTRGQQVTLSCSPISGHRSVSWYQQTPGQGLQFLFEYFSETQRNKGNFPGRFSGRQFSNSRSEMNVSTLELGDSALYLCASSLFQRSQETQYFGPGTRLLVL.

This clone appeared a few times. The gene calls are TRBV4-3 and TRBJ2-7; no firm D call. The V and J ends lost 1 base and 1 base respectively, with 8 bases between them. The CDR3 extends over 14 amino acids. Germline assignment: CDR1 LGHNA and CDR2 YSLEER. CDR3 bases: TGCGCCAGCAGCCAAGGTCAGCGTTCCTACGAGCAGTACTTC. It codes for CASSQGQRSYEQYF.

The V call is TRBV19, the J call TRBJ1-2; TRBD1 agrees at 8 bases. Trimming removed 4 bases from V and 8 bases from J; junction bases left unmatched: 12. CDR1 is LNHDA and CDR2 is SQIVND in the germline V gene (reference sequence). The CDR3 runs to 15 residues. The CDR3 sequence: CASSTPPTGALGYTF. Written as DNA, the CDR3 is TGTGCCAGTAGTACCCCCCCGACAGGGGCGCTCGGCTACACCTTC.

The J gene is TRBJ2-6, the V gene TRBV7-2; D ambiguous. V dropped 5 bases and J dropped 0 bases, with 14 bases sitting between them. The germline V gene has CDR1 SGHTA and CDR2 FQGNSA. The CDR3 totals 17 residues. CDR3 amino acids: CASSKGRMGSGANVLTF. CDR3 coding DNA: TGTGCCAGCAGCAAAGGGCGGATGGGCTCTGGGGCCAACGTCCTGACTTTC.

The chain uses TRBV25-1 and TRBJ2-7, with a weak D call TRBD1 (6 bases). V shed 10 bases and J shed 4 bases, with 14 bases lying between them. This CDR3 is 12 amino acids long. Germline loops: CDR1 MGHDK, CDR2 SYGVNS. The CDR3, as DNA: TGTGCCACCCTAGGGCAGGGGTACGAGCAGTACTTC. Amino acid sequence: CATLGQGYEQYF.

The CDR3 DNA reads TGTGCCTGGACCGGGACTTATTTCACAGATACGCAGTATTTT. Its translation: CAWTGTYFTDTQYF. V is TRBV30 and J is TRBJ2-3, with D perhaps TRBD2 (6 bases). There are 14 residues in the CDR3. Trimming pared 4 bases from V and 2 bases from J, leaving 13 bases between. CDR1 is GTSNPN and CDR2 is SVGIG in the germline V gene (reference sequence). Complete variable domain (other parts from reference TRBV30 and TRBJ2-3): SQTIHQWPATLVQPVGSPLSLECTVEGTSNPNLYWYRQAAGRGLQLLFYSVGIGQISSEVPQNLSASRPQDRQFILSSKKLLLSDSGFYLCAWTGTYFTDTQYFGPGTRLTVL.

The chain combines TRBV7-8 with TRBJ2-7, with TRBD2 as a possible D gene (5 bases). Germline assignment: CDR1 SGHVS and CDR2 FQNEAQ. Trimming cost V 3 bases and J 5 bases, with 14 bases left between them. CDR3 length equals 14 residues. CDR3 sequence reads: CASSLRTGFDEQYF. The CDR3 nucleotides are TGTGCCAGCAGCTTGCGGACTGGGTTCGACGAGCAGTACTTC.

The V gene is TRBV5-1, the J gene TRBJ2-3; a possible D gene is TRBD1 (7 bases). Trimming removed 4 bases at V and 1 base at J, with 19 bases between. The germline V gene encodes CDR1 SGHRS and CDR2 YFSETQ. The CDR3 length is 17 residues. The chain's CDR3 is CASSGEAGGSRTDTQYF. In nucleotides, the CDR3 is TGCGCCAGCAGCGGGGAAGCAGGGGGGAGCCGCACAGATACGCAGTATTTT.

The chain employs TRBV28 and TRBJ2-2; possibly TRBD1 for D (6 bases). V shed 7 bases and J shed 1 base, with 16 bases lying between them. The CDR3 is 16 amino acids. Per the germline V gene, CDR1 is MDHEN and CDR2 is SYDVKM. The CDR3 region is CASKSIGTRNTGELFF. DNA for the CDR3: TGTGCCAGCAAGTCCATCGGGACAAGGAACACCGGGGAGCTGTTTTTT.